This TCR beta chain derives from a study of cytomegalovirus exposure and HLA in healthy donors. Points from the study as a whole: A later analysis found common viral pathogens apparently linked to several of the most significant clusters. In vitro checks showed that three CMV-associated chains really do target CMV antigens. In a later analysis, a missense DCLRE1C variant was linked to TCR beta V- and J-gene trimming.

Germline CDR1 reads SGHDT; CDR2 reads YYEEEE. Deletions cut 4 bases from V and 11 bases from J, with 18 bases between. The CDR3 is 13 amino acids. Primers included in the PCR were 60 Vbeta and 13 Jbeta primers. Produced via immunoSEQ multiplex PCR; TCRdb's table is partial and in-frame only. This sample's table has about 51,000 clones. As for this clone: What it recognizes is unknown.

This TCR derives from a man between 40 and 49 years old in good health and CMV-seropositive. Material: PBMCs. This rearrangement joins TRBV5-6 to TRBJ1-1; D may be TRBD1 (5 bases). CDR3 sequence (DNA): TGTGCCAGCAGCGATTTAGACAGCCAAACTGCTTTCTTT. This translates into CASSDLDSQTAFF.